This TCR beta chain stems from a study of shared clonotypes between healthy human individuals. Study in general: Each donor contributed plates that comprised three CD4 naive, three CD4 memory, two CD8 naive and one CD8 memory.

At deep level, the assay was performed. Sequenced by immunoSEQ multiplex PCR; TCRdb stores in-frame clones only, minus some. The data show 850,000 to 1,100,000 clones, with roughly 77% seen just once and 0.89% held by the top ten. As to this clone: Its antigen is not identified.

Germline lookup yields CDR1 MDHEN and CDR2 SYDVKM. V lost 2 bases, J lost 3 bases, and 6 bases stayed unmatched. This CDR3 contains 16 residues. The study, taken as a whole, reports: Relative to memory subsets, naive subsets generally showed larger estimated richness. Naive CD4 clonotypes overlapped across a handful of donors at roughly 5.1%.

The V and J genes are TRBV28 and TRBJ1-5; 8 nucleotides align to TRBD1. This TCR was recovered from a man younger than 30 in good health. Some clones in this sample may be carry-over from other donors' samples. Sequenced sample: memory CD4+ T cells from PBMCs. Documented subset: CD45RA-negative fraction. In DNA form, the CDR3 reads TGTGCCAGCAGTTTACATCCGGGACAGGTCAATCAGCCCCAGCATTTT. Its protein is CASSLHPGQVNQPQHF. The whole variable domain, remainder taken from reference TRBV28 and TRBJ1-5, is DVKVTQSSRYLVKRTGEKVFLECVQDMDHENMFWYRQDPGLGLRLIYFSYDVKMKEKGDIPEGYSVSREKKERFSLILESASTNQTSMYLCASSLHPGQVNQPQHFGDGTRLSIL.